Here is one T cell receptor (beta chain) with its context. CDR3 length: 15 amino acids. Germline assignment: CDR1 LNHDA and CDR2 SQIVND (reference sequence). V dropped 1 base and J dropped 4 bases, with 11 bases sitting between them. Libraries were prepared by immunoSEQ multiplex PCR; TCRdb keeps only in-frame clonotypes and omits some of them. The repertoire holds about 23,000 clones, with approximately 91% as singletons. These data come from a study of graft-versus-host responses after intestinal transplantation. The specimen was PBMCs, collected approximately 38 days after intestinal transplant. This TCR was sampled from a human patient who received an intestinal transplant, so some T cells may come from the graft donor. The rearrangement uses TRBV19 and TRBJ2-1; maybe TRBD1 (7 bases). The CDR3 loop is CASSIAGGIYNEQFF. The CDR3 coding sequence is TGTGCCAGTAGTATAGCAGGGGGGATTTACAATGAGCAGTTCTTC. Drawing the rest from reference TRBV19 and TRBJ2-1, the complete variable domain is DGGITQSPKYLFRKEGQNVTLSCEQNLNHDAMYWYRQDPGQGLRLIYYSQIVNDFQKGDIAEGYSVSREKKESFPLTVTSAQKNPTAFYLCASSIAGGIYNEQFFGPGTRLTVL.